These 10 T cell receptor beta chains were all obtained from the same sample, sequenced in a study of identical twins. MiXCR was run by TCRdb on the 5' RACE reads, yielding one entry per CDR3 protein. The sample contains hundreds of thousands of distinct CDR3 sequences, around 24% of which appear only once. These same data were also listed under a study on T cells expressing NK-cell markers.

Sequenced sample: CD4+ T cells sorted from blood. These receptor sequences come from a woman between 18 and 30 years old in good health.

This clonotype has just a few counts. The chain uses TRBV20-1 and TRBJ1-6; D is undetermined. Germline-derived CDR1 and CDR2 are DFQATT and SNEGSKA (reference sequence). V gave up 4 bases and J gave up 0 bases, with 13 bases separating them. The CDR3 is made up of 16 amino acids. The chain's CDR3 is CSAKRTASSYNSPLHF. CDR3 nucleotide sequence: TGCAGTGCTAAGCGGACGGCGAGCTCCTATAATTCACCCCTCCACTTT.

This chain joins TRBV9 and TRBJ2-2; TRBD2 might be the D (5 bases). Germline assignment: CDR1 SGDLS and CDR2 YYNGEE. The CDR3 contains 13 residues. Trimming removed 3 bases from V and 7 bases from J, with 10 bases in between. The chain's CDR3 is CASSAGSGGELFF. CDR3 sequence (DNA): TGTGCCAGCAGCGCGGGGTCCGGCGGGGAGCTGTTTTTT.

This clonotype was counted a few times. The chain couples TRBV29-1 to TRBJ1-6, with D maybe TRBD1 (5 bases). The CDR3 totals 14 residues. Germline values: CDR1 SQVTM, CDR2 ANQGSEA. The V gene lost 6 bases and the J gene lost 6 bases, with 15 bases spanning the gap. The CDR3 here is CSVGEPGFNSPLHF. DNA of the CDR3: TGCAGCGTGGGAGAGCCAGGGTTTAATTCACCCCTCCACTTT.

The table lists this clonotype with a few counts. V gene TRBV6-5 combines with J gene TRBJ2-1; D uncertain. V was pared by 8 bases and J by 9 bases, with 11 bases between. The germline CDR1 and CDR2 sequences are MNHEY and SVGAGI. The CDR3 runs to 11 residues. The CDR3: CASGSRGEQFF. In DNA, the CDR3 is TGTGCCAGCGGGTCTCGCGGTGAGCAGTTCTTC.

This clonotype was counted between two and nine times. The chain combines TRBV9 with TRBJ2-5; the D gene is possibly TRBD1 (5 bases). Germline assignment: CDR1 SGDLS and CDR2 YYNGEE. The V end was cut by 4 bases, the J end by 6 bases, with 16 bases between. The CDR3 extends over 14 amino acids. CDR3 DNA: TGTGCCAGCAGCACGTTGGGGCCGAGGCAGACCCAGTACTTC. The encoded protein is CASSTLGPRQTQYF.

The chain recombines TRBV15 with TRBJ2-5; no definite D call. In germline, CDR1 is LNHNV, CDR2 YYDKDF (reference sequence). The CDR3 totals 14 residues. The V and J ends lost 0 bases and 2 bases respectively, with 7 bases between them. CDR3: CATSRDPGQETQYF. CDR3 nucleotides: TGTGCCACCAGCAGAGATCCAGGTCAAGAGACCCAGTACTTC.

The chain links TRBV7-9 to TRBJ2-1; TRBD1 is a possible D gene (5 bases). Deletions cut 2 bases from V and 2 bases from J, with 10 bases between. The germline gives CDR1 SEHNR, CDR2 FQNEAQ (reference sequence). The CDR3 runs to 15 residues. The CDR3 is CASSLNRQPYNEQFF. The CDR3 DNA reads as TGTGCCAGCAGCTTAAATAGACAGCCCTACAATGAGCAGTTCTTC. Supplemented by reference TRBV7-9 and TRBJ2-1, the full variable domain reads DTGVSQNPRHKITKRGQNVTFRCDPISEHNRLYWYRQTLGQGPEFLTYFQNEAQLEKSRLLSDRFSAERPKGSFSTLEIQRTEQGDSAMYLCASSLNRQPYNEQFFGPGTRLTVL.

V and J are TRBV2 and TRBJ2-7; no clear D. Trimming removed 2 bases at V and 3 bases at J, with 8 bases between. Germline assignment: CDR1 SNHLY and CDR2 FYNNEI. The CDR3 contains 13 residues. This CDR3 is CASSEPYDYEQYF. CDR3 in DNA: TGTGCCAGCAGTGAACCCTACGACTACGAGCAGTACTTC.

This clonotype was picked up a small number of times. The CDR3 here is CAISGEGHSNQPQHF. The CDR3 nucleotides read TGTGCCATCAGTGGGGAGGGGCATAGCAATCAGCCCCAGCATTTT. This chain links TRBV10-3 with TRBJ1-5; D is perhaps TRBD1 (5 bases). Germline lookup yields CDR1 ENHRY and CDR2 SYGVKD. V was cut by 4 bases and J by 0 bases, with 10 bases left in between. The CDR3 totals 15 residues.

This clonotype was recorded a few times. The chain has TRBV4-1 and TRBJ2-1; 8 nucleotides match TRBD2. This CDR3 contains 15 residues. Per germline, CDR1 MGHRA and CDR2 YSYEKL. The trim removed 1 base at V and 8 bases at J, leaving 7 bases unmatched. CDR3 in amino acids: CASSQGSSGGHEQFF. CDR3 coding DNA: TGCGCCAGCAGCCAAGGAAGCAGCGGGGGTCATGAGCAGTTCTTC.